This T cell receptor (beta chain) was recorded in a study of long-term antiretroviral therapy in people with HIV (dated by TCRdb to between 2022 and 2023). Regarding the research as a whole: The earliest samples were collected approximately a decade before the 2015 WHO recommendation for immediate ART, a period when ART was typically delayed until CD4 counts fell. A retrospective serial study tested whether ART initiation and durable HIV suppression were associated with changes in peripheral blood TRB repertoire composition and diversity. From some 28 adults with confirmed HIV infection, the cohort provided under 200 cryopreserved PBMC samples, gathered serially across a mean of around 6 years (range 1-12). Among the 30 to 35 participants with HIV, eleven to twelve were female. Test extractions of a monoclonal T-cell line alongside about 30 polyclonal samples showed no cross-contamination during QIAcube processing. Beyond this particular receptor, the publication reports: Samples dated from 2004 to 2017, and the ART regimens used may be less effective than current ones. Expanded TRB clones identified before ART initiation dominated the repertoire at all time points, although this dominance fluctuated and declined in many PLHIV after ART. Because pre-ART samples had limited cell numbers, profiling was done on unsorted PBMC rather than on sorted CD4+ and CD8+ T cells. No data were available on ART adherence, viral resistance or therapy changes, limiting inferences about post-ART repertoire changes. Since PBMC availability was limited, sequencing covered only the TCR beta chain, with no alpha chain pairing. Compared with controls, HIV repertoires had narrower CDR3 length ranges, and the network structure pointed to an antigen-experienced repertoire that shifted only slightly toward naive after ART. Starting ART was linked to a significant rise in TRB diversity, yet even with long-term ART the diversity remained significantly lower than in transplant donor controls.

In regard to this clone: This receptor's antigen is unknown. No base quality values were provided; no much bigger clone lies one nucleotide off.

Inclusion was restricted to participants for whom at least one PBMC sample before ART initiation and at least two post-ART samples were available. Every participant with HIV received treatment in the United States of America. Before DNA extraction, cryopreserved samples of about 0.95-10 million PBMC were thawed and then washed. At the time of the earliest PBMC sample, participants with HIV were aged between about 20 and 54 years. Each participant contributed PBMC samples from 1-4 timepoints before ART initiation and 2-8 timepoints after ART initiation, with a median of 7 samples. Serial HIV viral load, CD4+ T-cell count, ART history and demographic data were obtained for every participant. Using a Qiagen kit on a QIAcube, genomic DNA was extracted from unsorted PBMC, with samples processed in batches of 12. The immunoSEQ hsTCRB v3.0 assay was used at survey level resolution to sequence the TRB variable region. A depth of roughly 35,000-55,000 T-cell genomes per sample was targeted for TRB sequencing. TRB libraries were pooled and sequenced on an Illumina MiSeq using a v3 150-cycle kit. The study's processing was this. Analysis of repertoires was carried out in R inside a reproducible Nextflow workflow spanning QC, data transformation and analysis. LymphoSeq2, an R package for exploring AIRR-Seq data, was used to implement the custom analyses. Several samples that produced fewer than 5000 total TRB sequences were removed, so 150 to 200 HIV repertoires were analyzed. Among the approximately 180 HIV repertoires that were kept, some 60 were collected before ART initiation and 120 to 140 were collected after ART initiation. Repertoires were downsampled to 5000 TRB nucleotide sequences, with summary statistics averaged over 100 downsampling iterations. The analysis kept only TRB sequences whose CDR3 regions were at least seven amino acids long. Diversity was measured with a Shannon entropy-derived clonality score and the Gini coefficient. In the repertoire networks, any two of the top 5000 CDR3 amino acid sequences were connected whenever the two sequences differed by an edit distance of one. GLIPH2 predicted antigen specificity groups and MHC restriction for TRB CDR3 amino acid sequences. Known CMV, EBV, HIV or tissue antigen associations were flagged by matching CDR3 amino acid sequences against VDJdb and McPAS-TCR. Pre-ART, post-ART and control groups were compared with Wilcoxon signed-rank tests and Holm-Bonferroni correction. TCRdb limited this immuneACCESS table to in-frame rearrangements with V and J called. A share of clones is missing; checked studies link under half to unresolved V genes, and the rest is unexplained. The DNA was the basis for D and trimming; V, J and clone size are from that table. The table for this sample lists more than 25,000 clones; roughly 97% of them were counted only once. 1.5% to 2% of the sample comes from the top ten.

The CDR3 goes from the cysteine to the phenylalanine over 14 residues. Just the 42-base CDR3 DNA is kept, in frame starting at base 1. V and J lose 3 bases and 2 bases, and a span of 9 bases separates them. CDR1 and CDR2 (MNHEY, SMNVEV) derive from the germline V gene (reference sequence). The sequence links TRBV27 to TRBJ2-3, with no confidently assigned D gene. This TCR was recovered from a man aged 25 to 40 with HIV. This specimen consisted of unsorted PBMCs, obtained 7.6 years after starting antiretroviral therapy. The nucleotide sequence reads TGTGCCAGCAGTTTGGGCCAACCCACAGATACGCAGTATTTT. It encodes CASSLGQPTDTQYF.